The 14 T cell receptor beta chains reported below all come from one sample, sequenced in a study of radiation and T cells in renal cell carcinoma. Time point reported: blood 4 weeks post-SBRT, at nephrectomy. The treatment here: 15 Gy SBRT to primary tumor, nephrectomy 4 weeks later. Method: immunoSEQ multiplex PCR; TCRdb's copy keeps in-frame clones and lacks some. The sample consists of roughly 45,000 clones, roughly 80% of them appearing once. The sample in question was blood, obtained from a patient whose treatment included radiotherapy and nephrectomy. The receptors derive from a woman between 65 and 79 years old with renal cell carcinoma.

The genes are TRBV25-1 and TRBJ2-7, with D perhaps matching TRBD1 or TRBD2 (5 bases each). Germline assignment: CDR1 MGHDK and CDR2 SYGVNS. V lost 1 base to trimming and J lost 7 bases, with 23 bases between them. The CDR3 consists of 17 residues. CDR3 in DNA: TGTGCCAGCAGTGAATTAAGCGTGTTGAGGGGCCAGCGGGAGCAGTACTTC. It translates to CASSELSVLRGQREQYF.

This chain uses TRBV2 with TRBJ1-4; D is perhaps TRBD1 (6 bases). This CDR3 has 14 residues. Germline V gene data show CDR1 as SNHLY and CDR2 as FYNNEI. Trimming took off 6 bases at V and 5 bases at J, with 13 bases between the two ends. The CDR3 sequence is CASRVQGLNEKLFF. The CDR3 coding sequence is TGTGCCAGCAGGGTACAGGGATTGAATGAAAAACTGTTTTTT.

The CDR3 loop reads CASSYVSGSYNEQFF. The CDR3 DNA sequence: TGTGCCAGCAGTTACGTTAGCGGCTCCTACAATGAGCAGTTCTTC. The V gene is TRBV6-5, the J gene TRBJ2-1; perhaps TRBD2 as D (6 bases). V was shortened by 2 bases and J by 0 bases, with 8 bases between the two germline ends. The CDR3 length is 15 residues. CDR1 MNHEY and CDR2 SVGAGI come from the germline V gene.

This clone appeared once. The V call is TRBV21-1, the J call TRBJ2-4. TRBV21-1 represents a pseudogene. The CDR3 spans 14 residues. The CDR3 coding sequence is TGTGCCAGCAGCAAGGATCCTATCAAAAACATTCAGTACTTC. It codes for CASSKDPIKNIQYF.

The V gene is TRBV7-8, the J gene TRBJ1-1, with TRBD1 matching 7 bases. CDR1 and CDR2 from the germline V gene are SGHVS and FQNEAQ. With V trimmed by 5 bases and J by 0 bases, 6 bases remained unmatched. The CDR3 runs to 15 residues. CDR3 protein: CASSIWTGMNTEAFF. CDR3 nucleotides: TGTGCCAGCAGCATTTGGACAGGCATGAACACTGAAGCTTTCTTT.

This chain connects TRBV5-1 to TRBJ2-3; 7 nucleotides line up with TRBD1. The ends lost 4 bases at V and 3 bases at J; junction bases unmatched: 8. The CDR3 length is 15 residues. CDR1 is SGHRS and CDR2 is YFSETQ in the germline V gene. CDR3 loop: CASSVTGTETDTQYF. The CDR3 DNA is TGCGCCAGCAGCGTAACCGGGACAGAAACAGATACGCAGTATTTT.

The chain recombines TRBV30 with TRBJ2-3; D gene ambiguous. Deletions cut 4 bases from V and 5 bases from J, with 10 bases between. Germline-derived CDR1 and CDR2 are GTSNPN and SVGIG (reference sequence). This CDR3 has 12 residues. In DNA, the CDR3 is TGTGCCTGGAAATTCTCCGGAGATACGCAGTATTTT. Its protein product is CAWKFSGDTQYF.

The chain combines TRBV7-9 with TRBJ1-4; no firm D call. CDR3 length: 15 amino acids. The ends were cut back, 6 bases at V and 5 bases at J, with 16 bases in the middle. CDR1 and CDR2 (germline): SEHNR, FQNEAQ (reference sequence). The CDR3 sequence is CASSSQAYPNEKLFF. CDR3 bases: TGTGCCAGCAGTTCCCAGGCGTACCCCAATGAAAAACTGTTTTTT.

The CDR3 bases are TGTGCCAGCACCCCGACAGGCGATGAAAAACTGTTTTTT. Protein sequence: CASTPTGDEKLFF. This chain links TRBV6-6 with TRBJ1-4; weak D call: TRBD1 (6 bases). The ends were cut back, 7 bases at V and 6 bases at J, with 12 bases in the middle. Germline V lookup: CDR1 MNHNY, CDR2 SVGAGI (reference sequence). This CDR3 is 13 amino acids long.

The CDR3 bases are TGTGCCAGCTTCGCAGGATCCGCAGATACGCAGTATTTT. Encoded protein: CASFAGSADTQYF. The chain has TRBV6-1 and TRBJ2-3; D is undetermined. The germline CDR1 and CDR2 sequences are MNHNS and SASEGT. Trimming shortened V by 8 bases and J by 4 bases, and 13 bases separated the two germline ends. The CDR3 covers 13 residues.

The chain couples TRBV6-6 to TRBJ2-7, with D perhaps matching TRBD2 (5 bases). The CDR3 spans 13 residues. Trimming removed 7 bases from V and 2 bases from J, with 12 bases in between. CDR1 is MNHNY and CDR2 is SVGAGI in the germline V gene (reference sequence). The CDR3 here is CASKEGGTYEQYF. The CDR3 DNA sequence: TGTGCCAGCAAGGAAGGAGGAACCTACGAGCAGTACTTC.

This chain connects TRBV27 to TRBJ2-2; D is possibly TRBD2 (6 bases). Per germline, CDR1 MNHEY and CDR2 SMNVEV (reference sequence). Trimming shortened V by 6 bases and J by 5 bases, and 13 bases separated the two germline ends. This CDR3 spans 14 amino acids. In DNA form, the CDR3 reads TGTGCCAGCAGCCTCAGCGGAGGGACCGGGGAGCTGTTTTTT. This sequence encodes CASSLSGGTGELFF.

V is TRBV19 and J is TRBJ2-7; the match to TRBD2 covers 9 bases. The V and J ends lost 1 base and 2 bases, in that order; junction bases with no gene match: 3. CDR1 and CDR2 from the germline V gene are LNHDA and SQIVND (reference sequence). The CDR3 length is 15 residues. The CDR3 nucleotides are TGTGCCAGTAGTATAGGAGCGGGAGGAGCCTACGAGCAGTACTTC. Encoded protein: CASSIGAGGAYEQYF.

The chain combines TRBV2 with TRBJ2-4, with 15 bases that match TRBD2. The germline V gene encodes CDR1 SNHLY and CDR2 FYNNEI. The CDR3 consists of 18 residues. J lost 4 bases, V lost 2 bases, and 6 bases had no gene match. The CDR3: CASSELVGLAGGKNIQYF. The CDR3 bases are TGTGCCAGCAGTGAACTCGTCGGACTAGCGGGGGGGAAAAACATTCAGTACTTC.